What follows are 21 T cell receptor beta chains derived from one specimen sequenced in a study of CD8+CD57+ T cells in acquired aplastic anemia. The study profiled TCR beta VDJ and CDR3 using genomic DNA as template. TCRdb re-derived calls from the reads in MiXCR, one entry per CDR3 protein. The sample holds 400,000 to 450,000 distinct CDR3 sequences, 65% to 80% seen once. The specimen sequenced was sorted CD4+, CD8+, or CD8+CD57+ T cells (not recorded which) from PBMCs. Receptor source: a human donor in good health, serving as a control.

As for this clonotype: The junction departs from the called germline gene at one end, perhaps through a read error. V usage is TRBV7-2 and J usage is TRBJ2-7; 7 bases align to TRBD2. The CDR3 runs 14 residues. Per the germline V gene, CDR1 is SGHTA and CDR2 is FQGNSA. This CDR3 is CASSSGGGDQPQHF. DNA of the CDR3: TGTGCCAGCAGCTCCGGGGGAGGGGATCAGCCCCAGCACTTC.

As regards this clonotype: A much larger clone sits a single nucleotide away, making a read error possible. In this CDR3 the conserved last residue, phenylalanine or tryptophan, is missing, so a read error is likely. This chain links TRBV30 with TRBJ2-7; 13 bases align to TRBD2. The CDR3 consists of 14 residues. The germline V gene has CDR1 GTSNPN and CDR2 SVGIG (reference sequence). Unmatched junction bases numbered 4, after V lost 2 bases and J lost 6 bases. Written as DNA, the CDR3 is TGTGCCTGGAGTCTCGGACTAGCGGGGGTCGAGCAGTACCTC. Residues: CAWSLGLAGVEQYL.

This clonotype has a single count. The missing conserved phenylalanine or tryptophan at the end of this CDR3 makes a read error likely. The chain combines TRBV7-4 with TRBJ2-5, with D uncertain. V lost 4 bases, J lost 1 base, and 7 bases lay in between. Looked up from germline, CDR1 is SGHVT and CDR2 is SQSDAQ. This CDR3 is 13 amino acids long. CDR3 nucleotide sequence: TGTGCCAGCAGCTCCTCCCTCCAAGAGACCCAGTACTAC. It yields the protein CASSSSLQETQYY.

The V call is TRBV7-4, the J call TRBJ2-2, with no clear D. The J call may not be correct, given that the DNA end is closer to TRBJ1-1. This CDR3 has 14 residues. Germline V CDR1 and CDR2: SGHVT, SQSDAQ. CDR3: CASSLVASPTEAFF. The CDR3, as DNA: TGTGCCAGCAGCTTAGTCGCCAGTCCCACTGAAGCTTTCTTT.

This chain connects TRBV24-1 to TRBJ1-1; D perhaps matches TRBD1 (6 bases). The J call is in doubt because the DNA end fits TRBJ2-2 better. This CDR3 is built from 16 residues. From germline, CDR1 is KGHDR and CDR2 SFDVKD. This CDR3 is CATSPTGSGVGGELFF. In DNA form, the CDR3 reads TGTGCCACCAGCCCTACGGGGTCAGGGGTGGGCGGGGAGCTGTTTTTT.

This clonotype has at least ten counts. J is TRBJ2-3 and V is TRBV4-3; D is undetermined. CDR1 is LGHNA, CDR2 YSLEER, per germline. The CDR3 spans 14 residues. V shed 0 bases and J shed 2 bases, with 6 bases lying between them. CDR3 coding DNA: TGCGCCAGCAGCCAAGATCTCCTCACAGATACGCAGTATTTT. It is translated as CASSQDLLTDTQYF.

The rearrangement links TRBV20-1 to TRBJ1-1; D might be TRBD1 (5 bases). The germline V gene has CDR1 DFQATT and CDR2 SNEGSKA (reference sequence). The V end lost 3 bases, the J end lost 3 bases, and 17 bases lay between the germline ends. CDR3 length equals 15 residues. Here the CDR3 reads CSARQLTGIHTEAFF. In nucleotides, the CDR3 is TGCAGTGCTAGGCAACTAACAGGAATCCACACTGAAGCTTTCTTT.

The V call is TRBV20-1, the J call TRBJ1-2; D is ambiguous. Germline V CDR1 and CDR2: DFQATT, SNEGSKA (reference sequence). Trimming stripped 6 bases from V and 6 bases from J, with 20 bases between. This CDR3 has 14 amino acids. This chain's CDR3 is CSAKKAGSYNGYTF. As DNA, the CDR3 is TGCAGTGCCAAAAAGGCGGGCAGTTACAATGGCTACACCTTC.

The genes are TRBV5-5 and TRBJ2-7, with D possibly being TRBD2 (6 bases). V lost 4 bases and J lost 8, with 13 bases in between. Germline V CDR1 and CDR2: SGHKS, YYEKEE (reference sequence). The CDR3 is made up of 12 amino acids. CDR3 amino acids: CASSPGEYKQYF. CDR3 coding DNA: TGTGCCAGCAGCCCGGGGGAATACAAGCAGTACTTC.

This clonotype has ten or more counts. The J gene is TRBJ1-6, the V gene TRBV20-1, with D tentatively TRBD1 (5 bases). This CDR3 is 17 amino acids long. Between the trimmed V and J ends, which lost 0 bases and 0 bases, there was a span of 12 bases. The germline gives CDR1 DFQATT, CDR2 SNEGSKA (reference sequence). The CDR3 DNA sequence: TGCAGTGCTAGAGATGGGGCGGATAGCTCCTATAATTCACCCCTCCACTTT. This sequence encodes CSARDGADSSYNSPLHF.

The sample holds many counts of this clonotype. This sequence joins TRBV14 and TRBJ2-2; TRBD1 aligns across 7 bases. The CDR3 extends over 16 amino acids. V was pared by 5 bases and J by 8 bases, with 14 bases of the junction left unmatched. The germline CDR1 and CDR2 sequences are SGHDN and FVKESK. The CDR3 protein is CASSKSSAGGRGELFF. The CDR3 DNA reads TGTGCCAGCAGCAAATCATCGGCAGGGGGTAGAGGGGAGCTGTTTTTT.

The sample holds a few counts of this clonotype. The chain combines TRBV2 with TRBJ1-1, with D maybe TRBD1 (6 bases). Deletions cut 5 bases from V and 3 bases from J, with 13 bases between. Per the germline V gene, CDR1 is SNHLY and CDR2 is FYNNEI. CDR3 length: 14 amino acids. CDR3 residues: CASSPTQGHTEAFF. The CDR3 DNA sequence: TGTGCCAGCAGTCCTACACAGGGACACACTGAAGCTTTCTTT.

This clonotype appeared many times. The V call is TRBV15, the J call TRBJ1-5, with a weak D call TRBD1 (5 bases). CDR1 and CDR2 (germline): LNHNV, YYDKDF (reference sequence). The CDR3 has 15 residues. V was pared by 0 bases and J by 5 bases, with 11 bases between. The CDR3, as DNA: TGTGCCACCAGCAGAGATCCAGGGTCGTATCAGCCCCAGCATTTT. Amino acid sequence: CATSRDPGSYQPQHF.

Many counts were recorded for this clonotype. No conserved phenylalanine or tryptophan is present at the end of the CDR3, so a read error is the likely explanation. The DNA is omitted, as the CDR3 cannot be located on it reliably, and the CDR3 follows TCRdb's listing. The CDR3 protein is CASSSEGGDQPQH. This chain connects TRBV7-2 to TRBJ2-5; no DNA check was done on the table's D call, TRBD2. The CDR3 is 13 amino acids in total, end residues counted. CDR1 is SGHTA and CDR2 is FQGNSA in the germline V gene.

The chain is built from TRBV20-1 and TRBJ2-5; a possible D gene is TRBD2 (5 bases). Germline assignment: CDR1 DFQATT and CDR2 SNEGSKA (reference sequence). The germline V and J ends were trimmed by 0 bases and 5 bases, with 13 bases remaining between them. The CDR3 extends over 14 amino acids. This chain's CDR3 is CSARDMIGDETQYF. The CDR3 DNA reads as TGCAGTGCTAGAGATATGATCGGGGATGAGACCCAGTACTTC.

As regards this clonotype: No conserved phenylalanine or tryptophan is present at the end of the CDR3, so a read error is the likely explanation. The limits of the CDR3 on the DNA are not certain, so only TCRdb's listed CDR3 is given. This chain joins TRBV9 and TRBJ1-1; the D call of TRBD1 is as the table states it, not checked on the DNA. The germline V gene encodes CDR1 SGDLS and CDR2 YYNGEE. From its first to its last residue, the CDR3 has 13 amino acids. CDR3 region: CASSAPRGQVTDI.

This chain joins TRBV11-2 and TRBJ1-6; 7 bases align to TRBD1. The germline gives CDR1 SGHAT, CDR2 FQNNGV. V was clipped by 5 bases and J by 13 bases; unmatched bases: 11. This CDR3 contains 14 residues. The chain's CDR3 is CASSHGTENYPLHF. As DNA, the CDR3 is TGTGCCAGCAGCCATGGGACAGAGAATTATCCCCTCCACTTT. The full variable domain, completed using reference TRBV11-2 and TRBJ1-6, is EAGVAQSPRYKIIEKRQSVAFWCNPISGHATLYWYQQILGQGPKLLIQFQNNGVVDDSQLPKDRFSAERLKGVDSTLKIQPAKLEDSAVYLCASSHGTENYPLHFGNGTRLTVT.

Comment on this clonotype: Without the conserved terminal phenylalanine or tryptophan, this CDR3 likely stems from a read error. The gene calls are TRBV7-3 and TRBJ1-6; D gene uncertain. This CDR3 is built from 13 residues. Germline-derived CDR1 and CDR2 are SGHTA and FQGTGA. Written as DNA, the CDR3 is TGTGCCAGCAGCTTGGATGATAATTCGCCCCTCCACCTT. This gives the protein CASSLDDNSPLHL.

This chain links TRBV7-2 with TRBJ2-5; the D call may be TRBD1 or TRBD2 (5 bases each). Trimming shortened V by 4 bases and J by 1 base, and 10 bases separated the two germline ends. This CDR3 contains 14 residues. Germline V CDR1 and CDR2: SGHTA, FQGNSA. The CDR3 DNA reads as TGTGCCAGCAGCTGGGACCAGGTCCAAGAGACCCAGTACTTC. Protein product: CASSWDQVQETQYF.

V and J are TRBV2 and TRBJ1-5; 8 nucleotides match TRBD1. Per germline, CDR1 SNHLY and CDR2 FYNNEI. V was pared by 6 bases and J by 12 bases, with 25 bases of the junction left unmatched. The CDR3 is 18 residues long. Written as DNA, the CDR3 is TGTGCCAGCAGCGGACAGGGAGCCGGAAACACCATAAATTTTGGCCAGCATTTT. Amino acid sequence: CASSGQGAGNTINFGQHF.

This clonotype was counted at least ten times. This chain joins TRBV25-1 and TRBJ1-2; 8 nucleotides agree with TRBD1. V lost 4 bases to trimming and J lost 7 bases; unmatched junction nucleotides: 14. This CDR3 is 16 amino acids long. The germline gives CDR1 MGHDK, CDR2 SYGVNS. CDR3 in DNA: TGTGCCAGCAGTGGGGAGACAGGGGCCGTAGTTGGTGGCTACACCTTC. Translation: CASSGETGAVVGGYTF.